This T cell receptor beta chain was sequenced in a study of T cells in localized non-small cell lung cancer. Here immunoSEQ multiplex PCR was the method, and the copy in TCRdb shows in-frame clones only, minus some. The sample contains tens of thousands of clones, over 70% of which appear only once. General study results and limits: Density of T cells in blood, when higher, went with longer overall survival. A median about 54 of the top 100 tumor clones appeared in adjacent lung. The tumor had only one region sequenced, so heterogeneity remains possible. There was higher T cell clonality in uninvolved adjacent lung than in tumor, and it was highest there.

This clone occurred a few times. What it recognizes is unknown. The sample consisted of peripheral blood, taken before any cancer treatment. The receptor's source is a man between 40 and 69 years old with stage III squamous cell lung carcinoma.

CDR3 nucleotides: TGTGCCAGCAGCTCTTACAGGGGGTCGGACACCGGGGAGCTGTTTTTT. Translating gives CASSSYRGSDTGELFF. This sequence joins TRBV11-2 and TRBJ2-2; TRBD1 matches 8 bases. The CDR3 is made up of 16 amino acids. V lost 4 bases and J lost 3; bases outside the gene matches: 7. CDR1 and CDR2 (germline): SGHAT, FQNNGV.